The rows below give T cell receptor beta chains drawn from one sample of a study of control samples from healthy donors and cancer patients. This table comes from immunoSEQ multiplex PCR, and its TCRdb copy is limited to in-frame clones, with some not included. There are around 180,000 clones in the sample; 85% to 90% occur only once, and approximately 4.9% lies in the top ten. Sequencing was done on a sample of blood. These TCRs come from a woman aged 25-40 years in good health. CDR3s include the opening cysteine and the closing phenylalanine or tryptophan. Fields, in order: V gene, J gene, D gene, clone size, CDR3 protein, CDR3 DNA. The D gene is left open where the match is weak. Some rows have no size entry. The others give once, few or many, or a class for an expanded clone.

TRBV9,TRBJ2-3,TRBD2,NA,CASSGRTSGGAVDTQYF,TGTGCCAGCAGCGGACGGACTAGCGGGGGGGCGGTAGATACGCAGTATTTT
TRBV7-9,TRBJ2-5,TRBD2,NA,CASSSPAGIAGVRETQYF,TGTGCCAGCAGCTCCCCCGCGGGGATAGCGGGAGTGCGAGAGACCCAGTACTTC
TRBV7-8,TRBJ2-7,NA,NA,CASSLSGSGEQYF,TGTGCCAGCAGCTTATCCGGGTCTGGGGAGCAGTACTTC
TRBV5-1,TRBJ2-1,NA,NA,CASSLDTGHYNEQFF,TGCGCCAGCAGCTTGGATACGGGGCATTACAATGAGCAGTTCTTC
TRBV25-1,TRBJ1-1,NA,NA,CASSELGAGENTEAFF,TGTGCCAGCAGTGAATTGGGAGCAGGGGAGAACACTGAAGCTTTCTTT
TRBV7-2,TRBJ1-1,NA,NA,CASSWEARTEAFF,TGTGCCAGCAGCTGGGAGGCGCGCACTGAAGCTTTCTTT
TRBV20-1,TRBJ1-4,NA,few,CSASMSGRGTNEKLFF,TGCAGTGCTAGTATGTCGGGTAGGGGGACTAATGAAAAACTGTTTTTT
TRBV5-1,TRBJ2-5,NA,NA,CASSPGGRETQYF,TGCGCCAGTAGTCCCGGGGGTCGGGAGACCCAGTACTTC
TRBV2,TRBJ1-2,NA,NA,CASSGERRGGNYGYTF,TGTGCCAGCAGTGGGGAGAGAAGGGGAGGCAACTATGGCTACACCTTC
TRBV4-1,TRBJ2-3,NA,NA,CASSQTGRSDTQYF,TGCGCCAGCAGCCAAACAGGGAGGTCAGATACGCAGTATTTT
TRBV12-3/TRBV12-4,TRBJ1-2,NA,NA,CASSFGTGNGYTF,TGTGCCAGCAGTTTTGGTACAGGGAATGGCTACACCTTC
TRBV5-1,TRBJ1-4,NA,once,CASSLDRANEKLFF,TGCGCCAGCAGCTTAGACCGCGCTAATGAAAAACTGTTTTTT
TRBV5-6,TRBJ2-5,NA,NA,CASSFQGGVTQYF,TGTGCCAGCAGCTTCCAGGGCGGGGTGACCCAGTACTTC
TRBV9,TRBJ1-3,NA,NA,CASSSGGAAGNTIYF,TGTGCCAGCAGCTCCGGGGGCGCAGCAGGAAACACCATATATTTT
TRBV19,TRBJ1-1,TRBD1,NA,CASSPRQGWNTEAFF,TGTGCCAGTAGTCCCCGACAGGGCTGGAACACTGAAGCTTTCTTT
TRBV19,TRBJ1-2,NA,NA,CASKRGANGYTF,TGTGCCAGTAAGAGGGGCGCAAATGGCTACACCTTC
TRBV6-1,TRBJ1-2,NA,few,CASSEMAGQAYGYTF,TGTGCCAGCAGTGAAATGGCCGGGCAGGCCTATGGCTACACCTTC
TRBV10-3,TRBJ1-1,NA,NA,CAISSAGVDTEAFF,TGTGCCATCTCCTCGGCCGGGGTGGACACTGAAGCTTTCTTT
TRBV5-1,TRBJ2-3,TRBD2,NA,CASSLRRGGADTQYF,TGCGCCAGCAGCTTACGGCGGGGGGGTGCAGATACGCAGTATTTT
TRBV19,TRBJ2-3,NA,NA,CASSPAETSGTQYF,TGTGCCAGTAGTCCGGCCGAGACGTCGGGTACGCAGTATTTT
TRBV6-1,TRBJ1-2,NA,NA,CASSEEVLWGGYTF,TGTGCCAGCAGTGAAGAGGTCCTTTGGGGTGGCTACACCTTC
TRBV6-5,TRBJ2-5,TRBD2,NA,CASRQTSGAAVTQYF,TGTGCCAGCAGGCAGACTAGCGGGGCCGCTGTAACCCAGTACTTC
TRBV5-6,TRBJ2-5,TRBD1,once,CASSPGQEETQYF,TGTGCCAGCAGCCCCGGACAGGAAGAGACCCAGTACTTC
TRBV6-5,TRBJ1-6,TRBD1,NA,CASLYGQGISPLHF,TGTGCCAGCCTTTACGGACAGGGGATTTCACCCCTCCACTTT
TRBV7-2,TRBJ2-2,NA,NA,CASSLEGYTGELFF,TGTGCCAGCAGCTTAGAGGGTTACACCGGGGAGCTGTTTTTT
TRBV12-3/TRBV12-4,TRBJ1-5,TRBD1,NA,CASSPGQNQPQHF,TGTGCCAGCAGTCCGGGACAGAATCAGCCCCAGCATTTT
TRBV29-1,TRBJ1-1,TRBD1,NA,CSVEDRDRGSTEAFF,TGCAGCGTTGAAGATCGGGACAGGGGGTCAACTGAAGCTTTCTTT
TRBV28,TRBJ2-1,TRBD1,once,CASSSERRDRGSYNEQFF,TGTGCCAGCAGTTCCGAACGCCGGGACAGGGGCTCCTACAATGAGCAGTTCTTC
TRBV18,TRBJ1-6,NA,NA,CASSPTGRNNSPLHF,TGTGCCAGCTCACCTACGGGACGGAATAATTCACCCCTCCACTTT
TRBV6-5,TRBJ1-5,NA,NA,CASSSRGNQPQHF,TGTGCCAGCAGTTCGAGGGGAAATCAGCCCCAGCATTTT
TRBV5-1,TRBJ1-6,NA,NA,CASSQRPLGSYNSPLHF,TGCGCCAGCAGCCAACGACCATTGGGCTCCTATAATTCACCCCTCCACTTT
TRBV7-9,TRBJ1-2,NA,NA,CASSFGQLLSYGYTF,TGTGCCAGCAGCTTCGGACAGTTACTCAGCTATGGCTACACCTTC
TRBV18,TRBJ1-5,TRBD1,NA,CASSPGQGSNQPQHF,TGTGCCAGCTCACCAGGACAGGGGAGCAATCAGCCCCAGCATTTT
TRBV11-2,TRBJ1-5,TRBD1,NA,CASSFSGGNQPQHF,TGTGCCAGCAGCTTCTCAGGGGGAAATCAGCCCCAGCATTTT
TRBV18,TRBJ2-7,NA,NA,CASSPPGSSYEQYF,TGTGCCAGCTCACCTCCCGGGAGCTCCTACGAGCAGTACTTC